This T cell receptor (beta chain) was found in a study of T-cell memory formation after mild COVID-19. Turning to the study itself: TCR clusters mostly belonged to single donors.

TCRdb processed the 5' RACE reads anew with MiXCR; each CDR3 protein has one entry. Of under 250,000 distinct CDR3 sequences in the sample, over 9% were seen once. This clonotype appeared a few times. The CDR3 is 13 residues long. From germline, CDR1 is KGHDR and CDR2 SFDVKD. Trimming removed 6 bases from V and 5 bases from J; junction bases left unmatched: 0. The material sequenced was PBMCs or a T cell subset sorted from them (not recorded which). The clonotype comes from a man aged 18 to 29 who had mild COVID-19 (a few samples of this study predate the infection). Cell type and time point are not known. The rearrangement joins TRBV24-1 to TRBJ2-1; TRBD2 matches 10 bases. The CDR3 sequence: CATSTSGDNEQFF. In DNA, the CDR3 is TGTGCCACCAGTACTAGCGGGGACAATGAGCAGTTCTTC.